What follows describes a single TCR beta chain. No antigen is known for it. Trimming at V came to 7 bases and at J to 0 bases, leaving 5 bases not matched to a gene. CDR3 size: 14 residues. Germline CDR1 is SNHLY and CDR2 is FYNNEI. The record originates from a study of CD8+CD57+ T cells in acquired aplastic anemia. Genomic DNA was employed as the template in profiling TCR beta VDJ and CDR3. TCRdb re-derived calls from the reads in MiXCR, one entry per CDR3 protein. The sample contains a few hundred thousand distinct CDR3 sequences, 30% to 40% of which appear only once. Study-wide results and caveats: Levels of CD8+ Simpson's diversity were not significantly distinct in patients versus controls. Roughly 31 CD8+ CDR3 sequences were shared between patients and controls.

Material: sorted CD4+, CD8+, or CD8+CD57+ T cells (not recorded which) from PBMCs. This sequence joins TRBV2 and TRBJ2-7; 8 positions match TRBD1. The origin of this receptor is a human donor in good health, serving as a control. CDR3 sequence: CASMRDRPSYEQYF. CDR3 sequence (DNA): TGTGCCAGCATGCGGGACAGGCCCTCCTACGAGCAGTACTTC.